Listed below are T cell receptor beta chains from one sample, sequenced in a study of cytomegalovirus exposure and HLA in healthy donors. The table came from immunoSEQ multiplex PCR; TCRdb's copy has only in-frame clones and leaves some out. The table includes 60,000 to 80,000 clones, 85% detected once. The specimen was PBMCs. The receptors shown here come from a man aged 25-40 years in good health and CMV-seronegative. The CDR3 runs from the conserved cysteine through the conserved F or W. Fields, in order: D gene, V gene, clone size, J gene, CDR3 DNA, CDR3 protein. D genes are given only for firm matches. Clone size is shown for a subset of rows, as once, few, many or a class of expanded clone.

>TRBD1|TRBV7-3|NA|TRBJ1-6
TGTGCCAGCAGCCCCGGGACAGGGGTCTCACCCCTCCACTTT
CASSPGTGVSPLHF
>NA|TRBV10-3|NA|TRBJ1-1
TGTGCCATCAGTGGGCAGGGGAACACTGAAGCTTTCTTT
CAISGQGNTEAFF
>TRBD2|TRBV9|once|TRBJ2-1
TGTGCCAGCAGCGTAGCTCCCGGGGGGGCCCAGGGGCAGTTCTTC
CASSVAPGGAQGQFF
>NA|TRBV28|NA|TRBJ2-7
TGTGCCAGCAGTCTCTACGACCGGAGCTCCTACGAGCAGTACTTC
CASSLYDRSSYEQYF
>NA|TRBV4-1|NA|TRBJ2-7
TGCGCCAGCAGCCAAGATCCCCTAGCGCACGAGCAGTACTTC
CASSQDPLAHEQYF
>NA|TRBV6-1|NA|TRBJ2-3
TGTGCCAGCAGTGAAGTTTCCGCAGATACGCAGTATTTT
CASSEVSADTQYF
>TRBD2|TRBV28|NA|TRBJ2-3
TGTGCCCCGCAAGCGGGGCCAATAAGCACAGATACGCAGTATTTT
CAPQAGPISTDTQYF
>NA|TRBV27|NA|TRBJ2-3
TGTGCCAGCAGTTCTTGGCAGGGGCGAGATACGCAGTATTTT
CASSSWQGRDTQYF
>TRBD2|TRBV11-3|NA|TRBJ2-3
TGTGCCAGCAGCTTATATGGCATCCCGGGAGGGCGTCCAGATACGCAGTATTTT
CASSLYGIPGGRPDTQYF
>NA|TRBV29-1|NA|TRBJ1-4
TGCAGCGTAGGTCACAGGCACGCTAATGAAAAACTGTTTTTT
CSVGHRHANEKLFF
>NA|TRBV6-1|few|TRBJ2-2
TGTGCCAGCAGTACAGGCTATGACACCGGGGAGCTGTTTTTT
CASSTGYDTGELFF
>TRBD2|TRBV4-3|NA|TRBJ2-3
TGCGCCAGCAGCTCAAAGGGACTAGCGGGCAGCACAGATACGCAGTATTTT
CASSSKGLAGSTDTQYF